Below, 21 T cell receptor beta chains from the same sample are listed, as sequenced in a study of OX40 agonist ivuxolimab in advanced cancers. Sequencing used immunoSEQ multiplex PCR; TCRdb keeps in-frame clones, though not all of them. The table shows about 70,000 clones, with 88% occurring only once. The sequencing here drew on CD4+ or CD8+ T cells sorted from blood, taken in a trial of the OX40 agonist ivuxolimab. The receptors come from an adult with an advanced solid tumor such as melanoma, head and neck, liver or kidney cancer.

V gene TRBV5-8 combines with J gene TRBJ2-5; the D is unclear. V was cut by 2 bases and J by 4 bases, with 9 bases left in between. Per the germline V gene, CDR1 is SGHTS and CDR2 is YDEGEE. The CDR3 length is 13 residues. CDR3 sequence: CASSFLTRETQYF. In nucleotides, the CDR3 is TGTGCCAGCAGCTTTCTTACGCGAGAGACCCAGTACTTC.

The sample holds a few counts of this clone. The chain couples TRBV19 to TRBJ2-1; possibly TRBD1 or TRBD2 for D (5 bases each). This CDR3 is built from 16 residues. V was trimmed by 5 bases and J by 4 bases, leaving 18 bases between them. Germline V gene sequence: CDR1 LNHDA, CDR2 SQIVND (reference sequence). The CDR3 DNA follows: TGTGCCAGTAGTGGACAAGAAGCTAGCAAATACAATGAGCAGTTCTTC. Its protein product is CASSGQEASKYNEQFF.

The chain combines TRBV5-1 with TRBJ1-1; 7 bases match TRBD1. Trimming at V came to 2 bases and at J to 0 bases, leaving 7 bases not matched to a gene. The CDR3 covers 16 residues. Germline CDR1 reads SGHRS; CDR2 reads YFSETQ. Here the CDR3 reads CASSFGLDRLNTEAFF. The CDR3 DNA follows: TGCGCCAGCAGCTTCGGACTGGACAGGTTGAACACTGAAGCTTTCTTT. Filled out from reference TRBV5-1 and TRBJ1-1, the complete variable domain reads KAGVTQTPRYLIKTRGQQVTLSCSPISGHRSVSWYQQTPGQGLQFLFEYFSETQRNKGNFPGRFSGRQFSNSRSEMNVSTLELGDSALYLCASSFGLDRLNTEAFFGQGTRLTVV.

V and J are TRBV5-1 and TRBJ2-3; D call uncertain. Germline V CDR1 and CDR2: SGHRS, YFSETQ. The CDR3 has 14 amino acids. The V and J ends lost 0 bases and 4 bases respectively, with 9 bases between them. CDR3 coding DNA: TGCGCCAGCAGCTTGGCGGACCCATCAGATACGCAGTATTTT. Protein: CASSLADPSDTQYF.

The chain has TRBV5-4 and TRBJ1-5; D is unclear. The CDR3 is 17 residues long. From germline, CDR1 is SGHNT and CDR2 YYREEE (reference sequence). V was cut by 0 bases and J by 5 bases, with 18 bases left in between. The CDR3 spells CASSLGPQAASDQPQHF. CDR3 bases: TGTGCCAGCAGCTTGGGGCCCCAGGCGGCGAGCGATCAGCCCCAGCATTTT.

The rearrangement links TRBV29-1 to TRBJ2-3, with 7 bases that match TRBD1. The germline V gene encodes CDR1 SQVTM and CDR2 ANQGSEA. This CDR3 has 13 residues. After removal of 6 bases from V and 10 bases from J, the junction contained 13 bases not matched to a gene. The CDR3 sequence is CSVTPHDREPQYF. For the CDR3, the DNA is TGCAGCGTCACGCCGCATGACAGGGAGCCGCAGTATTTT.

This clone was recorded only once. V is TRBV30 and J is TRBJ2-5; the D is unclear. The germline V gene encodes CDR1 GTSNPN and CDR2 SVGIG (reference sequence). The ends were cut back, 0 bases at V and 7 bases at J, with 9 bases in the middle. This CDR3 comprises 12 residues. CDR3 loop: CAWSVQVATQYF. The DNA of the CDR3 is TGTGCCTGGAGTGTCCAAGTCGCGACCCAGTACTTC.

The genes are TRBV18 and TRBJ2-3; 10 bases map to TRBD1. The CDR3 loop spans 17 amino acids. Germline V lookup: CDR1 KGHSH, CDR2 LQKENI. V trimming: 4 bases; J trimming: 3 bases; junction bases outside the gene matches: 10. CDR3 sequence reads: CASSQYTGTGVTDTQYF. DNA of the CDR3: TGTGCCAGCTCACAATACACCGGGACAGGGGTAACAGATACGCAGTATTTT.

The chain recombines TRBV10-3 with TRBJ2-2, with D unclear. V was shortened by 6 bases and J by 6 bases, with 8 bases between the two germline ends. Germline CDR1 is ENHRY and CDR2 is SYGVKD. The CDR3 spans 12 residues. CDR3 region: CAIRAGAGELFF. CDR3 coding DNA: TGTGCCATCAGGGCAGGAGCCGGGGAGCTGTTTTTT.

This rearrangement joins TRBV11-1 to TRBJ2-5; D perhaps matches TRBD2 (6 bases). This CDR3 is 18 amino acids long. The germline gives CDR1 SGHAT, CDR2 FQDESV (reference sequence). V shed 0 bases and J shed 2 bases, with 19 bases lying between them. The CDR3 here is CASSLASVWGDEQETQYF. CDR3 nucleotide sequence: TGTGCCAGCAGCTTAGCTAGCGTTTGGGGGGACGAACAAGAGACCCAGTACTTC.

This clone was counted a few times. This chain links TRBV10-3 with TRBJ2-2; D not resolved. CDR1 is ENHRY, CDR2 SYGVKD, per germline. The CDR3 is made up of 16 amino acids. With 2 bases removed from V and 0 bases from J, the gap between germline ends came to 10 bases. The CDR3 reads CAISERSRSNTGELFF. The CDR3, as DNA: TGTGCCATCAGTGAGAGAAGCCGTTCGAACACCGGGGAGCTGTTTTTT.

Here the CDR3 reads CASSSLRGTGADQQETQYF. DNA of the CDR3: TGTGCCAGCAGCTCCCTCAGGGGGACAGGGGCGGATCAACAAGAGACCCAGTACTTC. V is TRBV7-3 and J is TRBJ2-5; 10 bases line up with TRBD1. Germline CDR1 and CDR2: SGHTA and FQGTGA. The V and J ends lost 4 bases and 2 bases, in that order; junction bases with no gene match: 16. This CDR3 is 19 amino acids long. The full variable domain, its missing parts supplied by reference TRBV7-3 and TRBJ2-5, is GAGVSQTPSNKVTEKGKYVELRCDPISGHTALYWYRQSLGQGPEFLIYFQGTGAADDSGLPNDRFFAVRPEGSVSTLKIQRTERGDSAVYLCASSSLRGTGADQQETQYFGPGTRLLVL.

Written as DNA, the CDR3 is TGTGCCAGCAGGCCAACCGGGACGGGCTATGGCTACACCTTC. This gives the protein CASRPTGTGYGYTF. The chain recombines TRBV6-1 with TRBJ1-2; perhaps TRBD1 as D (5 bases). From germline, CDR1 is MNHNS and CDR2 SASEGT. CDR3 size: 14 residues. The germline V and J ends were trimmed by 6 bases and 4 bases, with 15 bases remaining between them.

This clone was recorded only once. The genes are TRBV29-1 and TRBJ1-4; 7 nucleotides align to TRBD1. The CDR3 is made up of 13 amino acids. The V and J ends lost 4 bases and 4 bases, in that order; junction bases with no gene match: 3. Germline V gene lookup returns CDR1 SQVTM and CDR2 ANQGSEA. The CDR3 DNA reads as TGCAGCGTTGTTAGGGACAGTAATGAAAAACTGTTTTTT. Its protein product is CSVVRDSNEKLFF.

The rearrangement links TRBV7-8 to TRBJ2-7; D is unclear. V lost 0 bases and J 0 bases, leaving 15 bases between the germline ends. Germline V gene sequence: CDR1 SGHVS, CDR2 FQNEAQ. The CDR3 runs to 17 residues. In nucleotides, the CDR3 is TGTGCCAGCAGCTTAGCGTTCTCCCCCTCCGTCTCCTACGAGCAGTACTTC. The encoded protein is CASSLAFSPSVSYEQYF.

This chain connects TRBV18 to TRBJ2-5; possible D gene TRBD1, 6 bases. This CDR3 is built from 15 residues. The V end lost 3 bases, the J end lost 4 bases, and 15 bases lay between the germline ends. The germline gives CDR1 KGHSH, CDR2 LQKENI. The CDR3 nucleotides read TGTGCCAGCTCACCGGAACAGGGCACCCCAGAGACCCAGTACTTC. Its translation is CASSPEQGTPETQYF.

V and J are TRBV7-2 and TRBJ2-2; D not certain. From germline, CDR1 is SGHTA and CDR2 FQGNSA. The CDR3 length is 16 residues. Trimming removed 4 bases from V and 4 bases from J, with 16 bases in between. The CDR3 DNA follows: TGTGCCAGCAGCTCACCCCGGCTCGCTATCACCGGGGAGCTGTTTTTT. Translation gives CASSSPRLAITGELFF. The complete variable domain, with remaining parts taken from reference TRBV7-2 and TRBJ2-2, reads GAGVSQSPSNKVTEKGKDVELRCDPISGHTALYWYRQSLGQGLEFLIYFQGNSAPDKSGLPSDRFSAERTGGSVSTLTIQRTQQEDSAVYLCASSSPRLAITGELFFGEGSRLTVL.

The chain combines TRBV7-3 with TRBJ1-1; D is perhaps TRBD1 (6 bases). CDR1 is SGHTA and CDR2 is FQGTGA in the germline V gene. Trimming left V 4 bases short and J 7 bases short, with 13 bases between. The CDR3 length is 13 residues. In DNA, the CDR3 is TGTGCCAGCAGCTCGGTTCAGGGGCTTGAAGCTTTCTTT. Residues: CASSSVQGLEAFF.

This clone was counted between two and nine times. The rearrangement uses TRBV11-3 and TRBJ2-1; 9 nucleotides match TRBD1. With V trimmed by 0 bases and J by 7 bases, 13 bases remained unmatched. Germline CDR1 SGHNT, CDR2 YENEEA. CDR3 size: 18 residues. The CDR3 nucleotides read TGTGCCAGCAGCTTAGATCAGGGCGGGACAGGGAATTGGAATGAGCAGTTCTTC. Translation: CASSLDQGGTGNWNEQFF.

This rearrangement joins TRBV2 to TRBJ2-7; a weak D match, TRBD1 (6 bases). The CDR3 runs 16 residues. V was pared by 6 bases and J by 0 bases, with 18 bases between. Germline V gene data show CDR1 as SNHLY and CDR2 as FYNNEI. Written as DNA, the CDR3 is TGTGCCAGCAGGAACATCCTCAAGACAGGCTCCTACGAGCAGTACTTC. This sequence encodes CASRNILKTGSYEQYF.

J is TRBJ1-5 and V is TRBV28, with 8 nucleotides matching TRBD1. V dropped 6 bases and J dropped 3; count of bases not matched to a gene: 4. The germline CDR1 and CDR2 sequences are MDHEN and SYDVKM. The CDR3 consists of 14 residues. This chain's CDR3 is CASRPTGVNQPQHF. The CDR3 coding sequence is TGTGCCAGCAGGCCGACAGGGGTCAATCAGCCCCAGCATTTT. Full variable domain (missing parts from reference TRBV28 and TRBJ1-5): DVKVTQSSRYLVKRTGEKVFLECVQDMDHENMFWYRQDPGLGLRLIYFSYDVKMKEKGDIPEGYSVSREKKERFSLILESASTNQTSMYLCASRPTGVNQPQHFGDGTRLSIL.